This record looks at one T cell receptor beta chain sequence and its context. Its antigen is unknown. PCR was performed using 60 Vbeta and 13 Jbeta primers. Profiled with immunoSEQ multiplex PCR; TCRdb holds only in-frame clones, not every one. The data contain 150,000 to 200,000 clones, roughly 77% of them singletons. V dropped 5 bases and J dropped 5; count of bases not matched to a gene: 13. The CDR3 runs 17 residues. Germline CDR1 reads SGHVS; CDR2 reads FQNEAQ. The source of the sample is a study of cytomegalovirus exposure and HLA in healthy donors. General study points: Across all donors, roughly uniform sequencing depth was an assumption of the presence/absence analyses.

The chain recombines TRBV7-8 with TRBJ1-5, with TRBD1 matching 9 bases. The material sequenced was PBMCs. The clonotype comes from a young woman in good health and CMV-seronegative. In DNA form, the CDR3 reads TGTGCCAGCAGCCACCCCCAGGGACAGGGCGTACATCAGCCCCAGCATTTT. Residues: CASSHPQGQGVHQPQHF.